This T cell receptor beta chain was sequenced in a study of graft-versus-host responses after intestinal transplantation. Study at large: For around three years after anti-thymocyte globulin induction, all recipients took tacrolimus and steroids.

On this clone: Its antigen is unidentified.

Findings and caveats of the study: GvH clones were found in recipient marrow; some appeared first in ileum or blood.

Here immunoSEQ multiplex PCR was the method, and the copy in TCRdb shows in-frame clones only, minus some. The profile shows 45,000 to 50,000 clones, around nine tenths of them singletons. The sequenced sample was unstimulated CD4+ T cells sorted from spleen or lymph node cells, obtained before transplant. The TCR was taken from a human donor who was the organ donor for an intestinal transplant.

DNA of the CDR3: TGTGCCAGCAGCTGGACTAGCGGGAGGGCAGATACGCAGTATTTT. Its protein is CASSWTSGRADTQYF. This chain connects TRBV7-2 to TRBJ2-3; 15 nucleotides line up with TRBD2. Germline-derived CDR1 and CDR2 are SGHTA and FQGNSA. This CDR3 spans 15 amino acids. Trimming took 4 bases from V and 4 from J; bases not matched to a gene: 0.